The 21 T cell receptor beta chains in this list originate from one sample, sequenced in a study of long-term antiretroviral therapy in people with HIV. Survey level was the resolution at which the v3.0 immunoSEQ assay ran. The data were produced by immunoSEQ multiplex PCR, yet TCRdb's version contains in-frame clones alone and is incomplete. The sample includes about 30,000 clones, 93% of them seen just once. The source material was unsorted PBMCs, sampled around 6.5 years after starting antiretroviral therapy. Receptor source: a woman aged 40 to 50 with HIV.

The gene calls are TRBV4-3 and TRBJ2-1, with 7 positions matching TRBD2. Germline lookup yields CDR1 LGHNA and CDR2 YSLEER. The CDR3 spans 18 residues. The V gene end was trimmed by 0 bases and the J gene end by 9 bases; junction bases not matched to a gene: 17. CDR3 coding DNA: TGCGCCAGCAGCCAAGATCCTTGGGGGGGGTCTTACAATAGTGAGCAGTTCTTC. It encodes CASSQDPWGGSYNSEQFF.

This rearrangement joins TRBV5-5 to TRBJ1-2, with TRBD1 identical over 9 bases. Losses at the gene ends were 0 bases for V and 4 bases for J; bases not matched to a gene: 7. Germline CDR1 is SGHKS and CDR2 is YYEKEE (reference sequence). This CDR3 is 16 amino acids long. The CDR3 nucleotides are TGTGCCAGCAGCTTGGGTTCGACAGGGGGGACCTATGGCTACACCTTC. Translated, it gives CASSLGSTGGTYGYTF.

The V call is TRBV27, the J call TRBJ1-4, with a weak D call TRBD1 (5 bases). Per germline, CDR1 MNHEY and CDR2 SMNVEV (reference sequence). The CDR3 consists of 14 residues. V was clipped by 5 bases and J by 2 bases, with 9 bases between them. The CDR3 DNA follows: TGTGCCAGCAGTGTTTGGGGGACTAATGAAAAACTGTTTTTT. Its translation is CASSVWGTNEKLFF.

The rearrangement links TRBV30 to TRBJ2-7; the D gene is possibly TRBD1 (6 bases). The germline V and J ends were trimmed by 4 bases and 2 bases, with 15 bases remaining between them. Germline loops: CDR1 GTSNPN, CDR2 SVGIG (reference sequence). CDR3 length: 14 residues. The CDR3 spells CAWKQDRPPYEQYF. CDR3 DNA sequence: TGTGCCTGGAAACAAGACAGGCCTCCCTACGAGCAGTACTTC.

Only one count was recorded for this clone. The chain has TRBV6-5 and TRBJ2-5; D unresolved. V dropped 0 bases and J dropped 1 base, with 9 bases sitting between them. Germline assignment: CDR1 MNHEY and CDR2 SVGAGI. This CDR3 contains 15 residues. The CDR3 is CASSYSTRPQETQYF. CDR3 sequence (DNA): TGTGCCAGCAGTTACTCGACTCGGCCCCAAGAGACCCAGTACTTC.

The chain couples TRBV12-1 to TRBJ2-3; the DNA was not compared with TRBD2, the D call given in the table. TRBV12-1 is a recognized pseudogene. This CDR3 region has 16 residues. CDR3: CASSPSSAGGLNTQYF. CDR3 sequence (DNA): TGTGCCAGCAGCCCGTCTTCTGCGGGGGGGCTTAATACGCAGTATTTT.

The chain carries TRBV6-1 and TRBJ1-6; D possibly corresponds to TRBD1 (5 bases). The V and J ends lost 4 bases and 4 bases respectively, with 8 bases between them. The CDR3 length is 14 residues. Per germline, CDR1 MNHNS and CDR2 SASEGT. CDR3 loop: CASSVRGYNSPLHF. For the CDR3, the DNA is TGTGCCAGCAGTGTTCGGGGGTATAATTCACCCCTCCACTTT.

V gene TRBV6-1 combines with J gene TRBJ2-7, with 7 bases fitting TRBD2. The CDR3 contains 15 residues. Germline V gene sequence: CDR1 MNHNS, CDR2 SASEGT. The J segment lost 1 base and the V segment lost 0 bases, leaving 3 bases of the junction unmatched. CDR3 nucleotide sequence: TGTGCCAGCAGTGAAGCCGGGACTAATTCCTACGAGCAGTACTTC. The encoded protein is CASSEAGTNSYEQYF.

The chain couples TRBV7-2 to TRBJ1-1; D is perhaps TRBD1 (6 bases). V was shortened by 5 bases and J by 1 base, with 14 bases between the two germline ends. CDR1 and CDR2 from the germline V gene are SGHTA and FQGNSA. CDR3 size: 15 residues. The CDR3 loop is CASSQQLGGNTEAFF. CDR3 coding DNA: TGTGCCAGCAGCCAGCAGCTAGGGGGGAACACTGAAGCTTTCTTT.

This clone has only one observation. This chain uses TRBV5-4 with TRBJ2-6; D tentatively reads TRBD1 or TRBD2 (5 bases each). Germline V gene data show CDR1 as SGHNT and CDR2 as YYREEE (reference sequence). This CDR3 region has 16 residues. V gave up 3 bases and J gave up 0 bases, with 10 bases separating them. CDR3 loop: CASSSWDGSGANVLTF. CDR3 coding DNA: TGTGCCAGCAGCTCCTGGGACGGCTCTGGGGCCAACGTCCTGACTTTC.

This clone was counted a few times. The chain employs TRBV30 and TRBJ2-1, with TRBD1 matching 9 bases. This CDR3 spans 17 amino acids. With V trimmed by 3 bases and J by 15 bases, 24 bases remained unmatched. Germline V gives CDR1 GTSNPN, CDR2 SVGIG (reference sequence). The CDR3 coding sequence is TGTGCCTGGAGGCCTCCCGTGCGGGACAGGGCCTCGGCGGTGGCGTTCTTC. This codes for CAWRPPVRDRASAVAFF.

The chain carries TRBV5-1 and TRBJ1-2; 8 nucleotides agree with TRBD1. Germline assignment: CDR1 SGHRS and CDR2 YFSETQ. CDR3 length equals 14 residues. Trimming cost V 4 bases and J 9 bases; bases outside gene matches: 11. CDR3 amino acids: CASSPTGQASRYTF. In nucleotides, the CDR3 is TGCGCCAGCAGCCCTACGGGACAGGCCTCTCGCTACACCTTC.

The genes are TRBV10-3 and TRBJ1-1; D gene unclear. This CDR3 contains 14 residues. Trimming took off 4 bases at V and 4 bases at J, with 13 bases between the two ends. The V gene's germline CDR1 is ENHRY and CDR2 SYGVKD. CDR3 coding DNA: TGTGCCATCAGTGCTCGGGGAGACGGCACTGAAGCTTTCTTT. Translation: CAISARGDGTEAFF.

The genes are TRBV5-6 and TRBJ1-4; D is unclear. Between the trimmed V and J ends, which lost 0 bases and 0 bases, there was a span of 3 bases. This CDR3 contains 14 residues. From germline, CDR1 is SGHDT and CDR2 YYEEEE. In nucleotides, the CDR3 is TGTGCCAGCAGCTTGGTGGCAACTAATGAAAAACTGTTTTTT. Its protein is CASSLVATNEKLFF.

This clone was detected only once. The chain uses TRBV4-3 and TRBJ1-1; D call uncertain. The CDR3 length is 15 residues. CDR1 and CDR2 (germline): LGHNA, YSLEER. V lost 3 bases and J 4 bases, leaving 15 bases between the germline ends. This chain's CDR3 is CASSQVKGSATEAFF. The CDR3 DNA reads TGCGCCAGCAGCCAGGTTAAGGGTTCAGCCACTGAAGCTTTCTTT.

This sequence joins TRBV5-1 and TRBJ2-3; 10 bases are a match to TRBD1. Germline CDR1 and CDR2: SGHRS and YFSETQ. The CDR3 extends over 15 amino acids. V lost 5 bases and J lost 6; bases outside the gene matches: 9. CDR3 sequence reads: CASRFSGQGLDTQYF. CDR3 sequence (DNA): TGCGCCAGCAGGTTCTCGGGACAGGGGTTGGATACGCAGTATTTT.

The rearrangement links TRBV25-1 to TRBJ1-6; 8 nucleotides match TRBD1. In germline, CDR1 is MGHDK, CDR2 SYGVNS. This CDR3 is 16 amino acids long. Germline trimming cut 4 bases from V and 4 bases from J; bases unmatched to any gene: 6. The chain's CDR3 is CASSGLGTGYNSPLHF. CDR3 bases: TGTGCCAGCAGTGGCCTTGGGACAGGTTATAATTCACCCCTCCACTTT.

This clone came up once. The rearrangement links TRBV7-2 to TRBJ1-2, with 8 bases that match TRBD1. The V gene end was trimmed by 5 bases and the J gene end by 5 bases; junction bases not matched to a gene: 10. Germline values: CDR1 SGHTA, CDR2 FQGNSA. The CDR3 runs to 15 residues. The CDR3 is CASSQLQGAGYGYTF. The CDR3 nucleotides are TGTGCCAGCAGCCAACTCCAGGGGGCGGGGTATGGCTACACCTTC. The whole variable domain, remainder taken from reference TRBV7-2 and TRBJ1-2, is GAGVSQSPSNKVTEKGKDVELRCDPISGHTALYWYRQSLGQGLEFLIYFQGNSAPDKSGLPSDRFSAERTGGSVSTLTIQRTQQEDSAVYLCASSQLQGAGYGYTFGSGTRLTVV.

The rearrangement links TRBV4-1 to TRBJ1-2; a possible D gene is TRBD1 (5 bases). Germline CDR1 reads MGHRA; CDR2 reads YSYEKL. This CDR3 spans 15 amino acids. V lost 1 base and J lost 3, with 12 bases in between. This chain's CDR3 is CASSQGTSGHYGYTF. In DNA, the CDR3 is TGCGCCAGCAGCCAAGGGACCTCGGGACACTATGGCTACACCTTC.

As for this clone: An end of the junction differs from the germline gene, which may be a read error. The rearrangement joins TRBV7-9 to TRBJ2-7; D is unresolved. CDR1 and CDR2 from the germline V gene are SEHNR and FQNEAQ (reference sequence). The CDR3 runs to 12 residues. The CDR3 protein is CASSYESGPEFF. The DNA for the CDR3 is TGTGCCAGCAGCTACGAATCGGGTCCCGAATTCTTC.

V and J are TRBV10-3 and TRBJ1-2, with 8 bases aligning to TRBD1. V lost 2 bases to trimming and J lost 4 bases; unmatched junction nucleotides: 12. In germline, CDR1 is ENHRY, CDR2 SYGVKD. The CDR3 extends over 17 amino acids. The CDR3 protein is CAISEPVSGQETYGYTF. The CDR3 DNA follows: TGTGCCATCAGTGAGCCTGTCTCGGGACAGGAGACCTATGGCTACACCTTC.